These 11 T cell receptor beta chains came from one sample sequenced in a study of T cells after yellow fever vaccination (dated by TCRdb to between 2018 and 2020). This sample's treatment or condition label indicates: live attenuated yellow fever vaccine strain. The library came from 5' RACE. Instrument on record: Illumina NovaSeq 6000. TCRdb cleaned the public reads at Q25 with fastp, built clones with MiXCR and kept in-frame beta chains. Each CDR3 protein gets just one entry, which takes the most common genes and DNA from the rows behind it. A total of 300,000 to 350,000 distinct CDR3 sequences appear in this sample, approximately 4% of them only once. The ten largest make up 20% to 25% of the sample. Here the sequenced sample was PBMCs, taken 5 days after the yellow fever booster vaccination. All receptors come from a man in his late teens or twenties who received the YFV17D yellow fever vaccine.

The V and J genes are TRBV19 and TRBJ2-7; TRBD1 matches at 7 bases. The ends lost 6 bases at V and 1 base at J; junction bases unmatched: 6. Germline assignment: CDR1 LNHDA and CDR2 SQIVND (reference sequence). The CDR3 spans 14 residues. The CDR3 spells CASSVTGSSYEQYF. CDR3 bases: TGTGCCAGTAGCGTGACAGGGTCATCCTACGAGCAGTACTTC.

V usage is TRBV4-2 and J usage is TRBJ1-5; D unresolved. The CDR3 has 14 residues. The germline gives CDR1 LGHNA, CDR2 YNFKEQ. V was clipped by 5 bases and J by 9 bases, with 17 bases between them. CDR3 bases: TGTGCCAGCAGCTCGGACCGAGTCAGACCGCCCCAGCATTTT. Translation gives CASSSDRVRPPQHF.

This clonotype was picked up a small number of times. The J gene is TRBJ1-2, the V gene TRBV6-5; 7 nucleotides match TRBD1. The CDR3 has 14 residues. V shed 2 bases and J 7 bases; nucleotides not matched to a gene: 7. Germline CDR1 is MNHEY and CDR2 is SVGAGI. The DNA of the CDR3 is TGTGCCAGCAGTTACCCCGGGGCAGGGGGTGGCTACACCTTC. It translates to CASSYPGAGGGYTF.

The rearrangement uses TRBV12-3 or TRBV12-4 and TRBJ2-6; D might be TRBD2 (5 bases). This CDR3 comprises 15 residues. Between the trimmed V and J ends, which lost 6 bases and 0 bases, there was a span of 9 bases. CDR3 nucleotides: TGTGCCAGCAGCCACCGGGACTCTGGGGCCAACGTCCTGACTTTC. This gives the protein CASSHRDSGANVLTF.

This clonotype was counted ten times or more. This chain joins TRBV5-1 and TRBJ2-4; TRBD1 matches 9 bases. Germline V gene sequence: CDR1 SGHRS, CDR2 YFSETQ. The CDR3 extends over 16 amino acids. Trimming cost V 4 bases and J 5 bases; bases outside gene matches: 10. CDR3 sequence reads: CASSPKTGGYENIQYF. The CDR3 DNA reads TGCGCCAGCAGCCCCAAGACAGGGGGGTACGAAAACATTCAGTACTTC. Filled out from reference TRBV5-1 and TRBJ2-4, the complete variable domain reads KAGVTQTPRYLIKTRGQQVTLSCSPISGHRSVSWYQQTPGQGLQFLFEYFSETQRNKGNFPGRFSGRQFSNSRSEMNVSTLELGDSALYLCASSPKTGGYENIQYFGAGTRLSVL.

The chain couples TRBV20-1 to TRBJ1-5; D may be TRBD1 (6 bases). V lost 1 base, J lost 5 bases, and 12 bases lay in between. Germline values: CDR1 DFQATT, CDR2 SNEGSKA (reference sequence). The CDR3 has 14 amino acids. CDR3: CSARVRGRYQPQHF. CDR3 bases: TGCAGTGCTAGAGTGCGGGGGCGTTATCAGCCCCAGCATTTT.

This chain connects TRBV20-1 to TRBJ2-7, with 11 bases matching TRBD2. CDR1 and CDR2 (germline): DFQATT, SNEGSKA (reference sequence). V dropped 3 bases and J dropped 7; count of bases not matched to a gene: 11. The CDR3 contains 15 residues. The CDR3 nucleotides are TGCAGTGCTAGGGTATTAGCGGGAGGGCCGTGGGAGCAGTACTTC. It translates to CSARVLAGGPWEQYF.

This clonotype was detected ten times or more. V is TRBV25-1 and J is TRBJ2-5; D may correspond to TRBD1 or TRBD2 (6 bases each). The CDR3 runs to 13 residues. V shed 1 base and J shed 6 bases, with 9 bases lying between them. The germline gives CDR1 MGHDK, CDR2 SYGVNS. The CDR3 loop is CASSEWGAQTQYF. The CDR3 bases are TGTGCCAGCAGTGAATGGGGGGCGCAGACCCAGTACTTC.

This clonotype was counted only a few times. This sequence joins TRBV27 and TRBJ1-6; D unclear. The V end lost 7 bases, the J end lost 4 bases, and 11 bases lay between the germline ends. Germline CDR1 reads MNHEY; CDR2 reads SMNVEV (reference sequence). The CDR3 has 14 residues. The CDR3 coding sequence is TGTGCCAGCACCCCCGGGAGTTATAATTCACCCCTCCACTTT. It translates to CASTPGSYNSPLHF.

The V and J genes are TRBV6-6 and TRBJ2-3; 9 bases are shared with TRBD1. V shed 6 bases, J shed 2 bases, and the junction held 6 bases outside the gene matches. CDR1 and CDR2 from the germline V gene are MNHNY and SVGAGI (reference sequence). The CDR3 extends over 15 amino acids. As DNA, the CDR3 is TGTGCCAGCAGGCCGGGACAGGGCCACACAGATACGCAGTATTTT. Protein product: CASRPGQGHTDTQYF.

There are many counts of this clonotype. The V call is TRBV7-2, the J call TRBJ2-5, with a weak D call TRBD1 (6 bases). Deletions cut 0 bases from V and 1 base from J, with 15 bases between. This CDR3 is built from 17 residues. The germline V gene encodes CDR1 SGHTA and CDR2 FQGNSA. Here the CDR3 reads CASSLADRRISQETQYF. The DNA for the CDR3 is TGTGCCAGCAGCTTAGCCGACAGGAGGATAAGCCAAGAGACCCAGTACTTC.